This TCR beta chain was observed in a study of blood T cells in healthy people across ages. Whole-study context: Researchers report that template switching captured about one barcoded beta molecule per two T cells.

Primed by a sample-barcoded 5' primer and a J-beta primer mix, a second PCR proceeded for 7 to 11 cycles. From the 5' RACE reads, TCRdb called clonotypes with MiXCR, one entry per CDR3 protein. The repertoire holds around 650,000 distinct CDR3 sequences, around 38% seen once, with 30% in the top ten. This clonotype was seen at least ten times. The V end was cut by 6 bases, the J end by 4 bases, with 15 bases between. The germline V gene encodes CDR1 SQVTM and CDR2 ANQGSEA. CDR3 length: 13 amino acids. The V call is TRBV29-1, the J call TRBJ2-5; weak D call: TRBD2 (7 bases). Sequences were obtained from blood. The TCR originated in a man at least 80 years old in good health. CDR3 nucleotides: TGCAGCGTGGGAGGGGGTGATAGAGAGACCCAGTACTTC. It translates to CSVGGGDRETQYF.